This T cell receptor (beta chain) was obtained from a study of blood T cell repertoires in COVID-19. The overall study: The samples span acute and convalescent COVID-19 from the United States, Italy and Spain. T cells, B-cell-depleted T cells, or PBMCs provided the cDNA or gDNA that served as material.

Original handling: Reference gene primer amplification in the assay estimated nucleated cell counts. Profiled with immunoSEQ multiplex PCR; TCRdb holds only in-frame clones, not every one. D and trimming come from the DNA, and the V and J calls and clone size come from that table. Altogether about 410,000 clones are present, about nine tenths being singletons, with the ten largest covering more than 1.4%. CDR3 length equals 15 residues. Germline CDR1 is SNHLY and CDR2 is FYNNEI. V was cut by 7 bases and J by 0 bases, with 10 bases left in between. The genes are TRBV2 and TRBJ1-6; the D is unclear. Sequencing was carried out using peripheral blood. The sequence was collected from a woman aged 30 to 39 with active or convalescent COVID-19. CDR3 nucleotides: TGTGCCAGCATCGGGTCCGACTCCTATAATTCACCCCTCCACTTT. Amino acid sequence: CASIGSDSYNSPLHF.